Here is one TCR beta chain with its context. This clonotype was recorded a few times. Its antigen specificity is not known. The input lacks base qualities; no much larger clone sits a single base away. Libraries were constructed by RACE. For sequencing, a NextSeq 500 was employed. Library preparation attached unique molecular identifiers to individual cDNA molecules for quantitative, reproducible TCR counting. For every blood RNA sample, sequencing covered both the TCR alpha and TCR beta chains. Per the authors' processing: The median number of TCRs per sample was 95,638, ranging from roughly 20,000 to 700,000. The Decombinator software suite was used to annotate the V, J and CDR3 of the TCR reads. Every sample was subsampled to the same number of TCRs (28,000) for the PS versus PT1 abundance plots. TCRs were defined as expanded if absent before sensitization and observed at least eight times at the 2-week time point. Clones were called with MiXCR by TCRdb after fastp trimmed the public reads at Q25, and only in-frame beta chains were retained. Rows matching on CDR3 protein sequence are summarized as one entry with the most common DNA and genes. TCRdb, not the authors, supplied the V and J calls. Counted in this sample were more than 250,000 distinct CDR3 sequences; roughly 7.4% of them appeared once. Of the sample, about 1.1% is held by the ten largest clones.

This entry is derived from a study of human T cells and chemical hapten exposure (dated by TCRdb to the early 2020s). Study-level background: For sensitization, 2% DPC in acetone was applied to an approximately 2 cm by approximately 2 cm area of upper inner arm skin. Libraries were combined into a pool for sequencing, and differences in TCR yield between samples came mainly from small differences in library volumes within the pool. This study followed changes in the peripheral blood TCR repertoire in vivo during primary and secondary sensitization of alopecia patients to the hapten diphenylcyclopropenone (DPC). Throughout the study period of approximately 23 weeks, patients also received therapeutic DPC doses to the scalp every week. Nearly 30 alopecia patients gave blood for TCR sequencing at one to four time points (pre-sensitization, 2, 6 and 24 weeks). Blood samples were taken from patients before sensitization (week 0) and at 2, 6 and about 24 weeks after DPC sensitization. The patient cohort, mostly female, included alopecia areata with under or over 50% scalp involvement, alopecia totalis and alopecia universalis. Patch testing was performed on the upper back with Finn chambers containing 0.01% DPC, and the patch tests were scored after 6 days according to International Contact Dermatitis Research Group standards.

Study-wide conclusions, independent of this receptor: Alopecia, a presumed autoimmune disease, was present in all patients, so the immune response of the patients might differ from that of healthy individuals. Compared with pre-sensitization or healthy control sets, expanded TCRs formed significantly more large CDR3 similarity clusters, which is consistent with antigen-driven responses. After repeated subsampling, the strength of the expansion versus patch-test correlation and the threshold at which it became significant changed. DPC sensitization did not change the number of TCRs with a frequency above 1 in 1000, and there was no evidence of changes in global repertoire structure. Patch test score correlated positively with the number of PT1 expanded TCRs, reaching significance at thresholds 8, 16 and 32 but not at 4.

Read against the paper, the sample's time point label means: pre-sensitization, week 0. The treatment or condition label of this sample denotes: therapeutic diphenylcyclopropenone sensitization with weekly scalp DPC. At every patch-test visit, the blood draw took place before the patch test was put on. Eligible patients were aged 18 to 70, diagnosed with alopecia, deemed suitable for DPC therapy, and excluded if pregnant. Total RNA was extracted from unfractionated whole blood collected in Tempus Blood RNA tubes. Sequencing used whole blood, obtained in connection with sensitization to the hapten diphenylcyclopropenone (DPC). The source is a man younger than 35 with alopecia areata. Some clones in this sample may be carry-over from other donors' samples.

The CDR3 here reads CASTANTDRANTEAFF. The DNA sequence is given as TGCGCCAGCACCGCTAACACAGACAGGGCGAACACTGAAGCTTTCTTT. The chain was built from TRBV5-1 and TRBJ1-1, with 7 bases matching TRBD1. The CDR3 runs 16 amino acids, cysteine and phenylalanine included. Here the CDR3 DNA is all that survives: 48 bases in frame from base 1. For this chain, trimming is 6 bases at the V end and 1 base at the J end, and the number of junction bases without a gene match is 12. The germline V gene provides CDR1 SGHRS and CDR2 YFSETQ.